A single sample is the source of the 10 T cell receptor beta chains below, sequenced in a study of blood T cell repertoires in COVID-19. Sequenced by immunoSEQ multiplex PCR; TCRdb stores in-frame clones only, minus some. The sample yields 240,000 or so clones, about 86% seen once. The sample was PBMCs or T cells enriched from blood (not recorded which). These TCRs come from a woman in her thirties or forties with acute COVID-19.

The CDR3, as DNA: TGTGCCAGCAGCCCCTCAGGGATCCGCACAGATACGCAGTATTTT. Protein: CASSPSGIRTDTQYF. This chain joins TRBV5-5 and TRBJ2-3, with TRBD1 as a possible D gene (5 bases). This CDR3 spans 15 amino acids. Germline CDR1 and CDR2: SGHKS and YYEKEE (reference sequence). Trimming removed 4 bases at V and 1 base at J, with 13 bases between.

In this sample, this clone turned up once. The chain combines TRBV19 with TRBJ2-6; D gene ambiguous. The CDR3 spans 14 residues. CDR1 and CDR2 from the germline V gene are LNHDA and SQIVND (reference sequence). Deletions cut 3 bases from V and 4 bases from J, with 7 bases between. The CDR3 protein is CASSIQAGANVLTF. The CDR3 DNA sequence: TGTGCCAGTAGTATCCAAGCCGGGGCCAACGTCCTGACTTTC.

The chain combines TRBV11-3 with TRBJ2-7; 9 nucleotides match TRBD2. The CDR3 spans 13 residues. Germline CDR1 and CDR2: SGHNT and YENEEA. Trimming at V came to 8 bases and at J to 3 bases, leaving 5 bases not matched to a gene. The CDR3: CASSRGRVYEQYF. CDR3 coding DNA: TGTGCCAGCTCGCGCGGGAGGGTCTACGAGCAGTACTTC.

The V call is TRBV5-5, the J call TRBJ2-1, with 9 bases aligning to TRBD2. CDR3 length: 15 residues. The V gene end was trimmed by 5 bases and the J gene end by 4 bases; junction bases not matched to a gene: 7. CDR1 and CDR2 (germline): SGHKS, YYEKEE (reference sequence). CDR3 sequence: CASSLTGLAYNEQFF. CDR3 DNA sequence: TGTGCCAGCAGTTTAACGGGACTAGCATACAATGAGCAGTTCTTC.

The chain couples TRBV5-1 to TRBJ1-1; D unresolved. V shed 0 bases and J shed 3 bases, with 6 bases lying between them. This CDR3 spans 13 amino acids. Germline lookup yields CDR1 SGHRS and CDR2 YFSETQ. The CDR3 loop is CASSLAGDTEAFF. The CDR3 nucleotides read TGCGCCAGCAGCTTGGCCGGGGACACTGAAGCTTTCTTT.

The V and J genes are TRBV3-1 (or the pseudogene TRBV3-2) and TRBJ2-1; 8 bases map to TRBD2. CDR1 and CDR2 from the germline V gene are LGHDT and YNNKEL (reference sequence). V shed 1 base, J shed 4 bases, and the junction held 6 bases outside the gene matches. CDR3 length equals 16 residues. Here the CDR3 DNA reads TGTGCCAGCAGCCAAGCAGCGGGAGTAGCTTACAATGAGCAGTTCTTC. It yields the protein CASSQAAGVAYNEQFF.

V gene TRBV27 combines with J gene TRBJ2-1, with 8 bases fitting TRBD2. The CDR3 is 18 residues long. V shed 4 bases and J 7 bases; nucleotides not matched to a gene: 18. Looked up from germline, CDR1 is MNHEY and CDR2 is SMNVEV (reference sequence). CDR3 residues: CASSSRVSGSGIVNEQFF. CDR3 sequence (DNA): TGTGCCAGCAGTTCCCGAGTAAGTGGTAGCGGGATAGTAAATGAGCAGTTCTTC.

The genes are TRBV5-8 and TRBJ2-7; D not certain. Per germline, CDR1 SGHTS and CDR2 YDEGEE. The CDR3 loop spans 15 amino acids. Trimming cost V 1 base and J 2 bases, with 13 bases left between them. The CDR3 DNA reads as TGTGCCAGCAGCTTGCTCTCAGCGCGGCCCTACGAGCAGTACTTC. Its translation: CASSLLSARPYEQYF.

The chain couples TRBV11-3 to TRBJ2-6; unclear D gene. The CDR3 totals 15 residues. Germline V lookup: CDR1 SGHNT, CDR2 YENEEA. V was cut by 5 bases and J by 1 base, with 9 bases left in between. CDR3 nucleotide sequence: TGTGCCAGCAGCCGATTCGGGTCTGGGGCCAACGTCCTGACTTTC. Its protein is CASSRFGSGANVLTF.

The chain uses TRBV7-9 and TRBJ2-7, with a weak D call TRBD2 (5 bases). Trimming removed 8 bases from V and 0 bases from J, with 17 bases in between. The germline V gene encodes CDR1 SEHNR and CDR2 FQNEAQ (reference sequence). The CDR3 sequence is 15 residues long. The CDR3 loop reads CASLGSEDSSYEQYF. The CDR3 nucleotides are TGTGCCAGCTTAGGAAGCGAGGACTCCTCCTACGAGCAGTACTTC.